The following is a TCR beta chain sequence with its context. The sample comes from a study of OX40 agonist ivuxolimab in advanced cancers. The CDR3 is made up of 14 amino acids. Germline assignment: CDR1 SGHTA and CDR2 FQGNSA. The V end was cut by 5 bases, the J end by 0 bases, with 7 bases between. Libraries were prepared by immunoSEQ multiplex PCR; TCRdb keeps only in-frame clonotypes and omits some of them. The sample gives approximately 32,000 clones, roughly 89% of which show up once; 36% is in the top ten. This chain connects TRBV7-2 to TRBJ2-2; D is uncertain. Source: CD4+ or CD8+ T cells sorted from blood, taken in a trial of the OX40 agonist ivuxolimab. This receptor was obtained from an adult with an advanced solid tumor such as melanoma, head and neck, liver or kidney cancer. CDR3 loop: CASSPITNTGELFF. The CDR3 bases are TGTGCCAGCAGCCCGATTACGAACACCGGGGAGCTGTTTTTT.